This T cell receptor beta chain was sequenced during a study of PD-1 blockade in classical Hodgkin lymphoma. Findings of the study overall: Complete responders' diversity at baseline resembled that of newly diagnosed patients. Causes of the repertoire differences remain undefined, possibly disease activity or prior therapy.

The CDR3 has 13 residues. Trimming left V 0 bases short and J 4 bases short, with 10 bases between. Germline V gene data show CDR1 as GTSNPN and CDR2 as SVGIG (reference sequence). Measured with immunoSEQ multiplex PCR; TCRdb has only the in-frame clones, and not every one. The sample has 95,000 to 100,000 clones, roughly 91% seen once. Every single patient, without exception, relapsed after autologous stem cell transplantation, and brentuximab vedotin exposure varied. As concerns this clone: Its antigen is unidentified.

The sample here was peripheral blood mononuclear cells (PBMCs), taken before the second cycle of nivolumab. The sequence derives from a human donor with classical Hodgkin lymphoma. The gene calls are TRBV30 and TRBJ2-7, with D possibly TRBD1 on 5 matching bases. The DNA for the CDR3 is TGTGCCTGGAGTGTGCTCCCAGGGTACGAGCAGTACTTC. It yields the protein CAWSVLPGYEQYF.